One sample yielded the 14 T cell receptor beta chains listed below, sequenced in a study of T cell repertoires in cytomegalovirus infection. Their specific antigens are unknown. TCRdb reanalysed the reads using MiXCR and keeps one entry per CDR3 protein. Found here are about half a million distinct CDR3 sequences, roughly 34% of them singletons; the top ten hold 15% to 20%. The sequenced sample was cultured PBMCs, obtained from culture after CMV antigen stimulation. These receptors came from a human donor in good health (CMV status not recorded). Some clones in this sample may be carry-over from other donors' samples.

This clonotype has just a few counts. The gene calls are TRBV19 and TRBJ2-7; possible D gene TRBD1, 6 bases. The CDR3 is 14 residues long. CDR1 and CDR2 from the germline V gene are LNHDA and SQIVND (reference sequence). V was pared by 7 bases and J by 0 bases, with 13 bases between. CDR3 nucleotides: TGTGCCAGTACCGAAACAGGGAGCTCCTACGAGCAGTACTTC. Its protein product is CASTETGSSYEQYF.

The CDR3, as DNA: TGTGCCAGCAGTGAAGCGGCGGGGTCGATGGCAGATACGCAGTATTTT. It codes for CASSEAAGSMADTQYF. The chain is built from TRBV6-1 and TRBJ2-3; D may be TRBD2 (6 bases). Trimming took off 0 bases at V and 4 bases at J, with 14 bases between the two ends. The CDR3 totals 16 residues. Looked up from germline, CDR1 is MNHNS and CDR2 is SASEGT.

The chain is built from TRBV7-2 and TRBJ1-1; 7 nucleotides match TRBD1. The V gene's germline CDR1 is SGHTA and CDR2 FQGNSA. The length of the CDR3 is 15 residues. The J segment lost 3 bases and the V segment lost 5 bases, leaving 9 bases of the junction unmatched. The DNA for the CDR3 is TGTGCCAGCAGCCAAAGACAGGGAGCGGACACTGAAGCTTTCTTT. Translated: CASSQRQGADTEAFF.

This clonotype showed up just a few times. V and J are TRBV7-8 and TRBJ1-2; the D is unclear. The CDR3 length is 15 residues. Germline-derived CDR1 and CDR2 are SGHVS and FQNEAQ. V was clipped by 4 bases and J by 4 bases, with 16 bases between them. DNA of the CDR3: TGTGCCAGCAGCTCCGGCCTGGGATGGGCCTATGGCTACACCTTC. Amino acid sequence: CASSSGLGWAYGYTF.

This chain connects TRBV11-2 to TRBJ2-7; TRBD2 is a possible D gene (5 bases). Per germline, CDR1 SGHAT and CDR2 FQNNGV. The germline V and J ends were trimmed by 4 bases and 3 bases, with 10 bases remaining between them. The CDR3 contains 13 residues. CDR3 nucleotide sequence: TGTGCCAGCAGCTCCCTGGCGGGCTACGAGCAGTACGTC. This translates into CASSSLAGYEQYV.

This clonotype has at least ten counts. CDR3 DNA: TGTGCCAGCAGTATCCGGCCCTATGGCTACACCTTC. The encoded protein is CASSIRPYGYTF. The V gene is TRBV7-2, the J gene TRBJ1-2; D ambiguous. The germline V and J ends were trimmed by 6 bases and 4 bases, with 9 bases remaining between them. This CDR3 has 12 residues. CDR1 and CDR2 (germline): SGHTA, FQGNSA.

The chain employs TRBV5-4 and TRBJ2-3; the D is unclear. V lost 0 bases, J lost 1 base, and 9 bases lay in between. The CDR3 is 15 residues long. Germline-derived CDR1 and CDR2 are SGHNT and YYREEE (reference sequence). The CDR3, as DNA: TGTGCCAGCAGCTTGGTGGGTGAGGGCACAGATACGCAGTATTTT. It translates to CASSLVGEGTDTQYF.

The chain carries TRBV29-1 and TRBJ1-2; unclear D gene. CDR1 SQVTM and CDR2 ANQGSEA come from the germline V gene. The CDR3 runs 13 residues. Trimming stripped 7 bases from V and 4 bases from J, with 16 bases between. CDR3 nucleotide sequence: TGCAGCGCCCAAGGGTGGAGTTCCTATGGCTACACCTTC. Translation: CSAQGWSSYGYTF.

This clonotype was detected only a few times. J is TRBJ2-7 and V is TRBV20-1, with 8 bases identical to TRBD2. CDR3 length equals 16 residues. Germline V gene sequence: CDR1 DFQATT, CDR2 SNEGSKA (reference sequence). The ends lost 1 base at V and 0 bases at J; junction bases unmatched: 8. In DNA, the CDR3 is TGCAGTGCTAGAGTGGGCGGGAGGAGCTCCTCCTACGAGCAGTACTTC. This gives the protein CSARVGGRSSSYEQYF.

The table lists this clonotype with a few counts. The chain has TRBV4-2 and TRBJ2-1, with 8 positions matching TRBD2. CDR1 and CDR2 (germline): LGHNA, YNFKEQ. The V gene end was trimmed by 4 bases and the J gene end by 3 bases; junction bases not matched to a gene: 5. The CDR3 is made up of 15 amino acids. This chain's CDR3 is CASSLPGTSYNEQFF. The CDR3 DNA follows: TGTGCCAGCAGCCTACCCGGGACTAGCTACAATGAGCAGTTCTTC.

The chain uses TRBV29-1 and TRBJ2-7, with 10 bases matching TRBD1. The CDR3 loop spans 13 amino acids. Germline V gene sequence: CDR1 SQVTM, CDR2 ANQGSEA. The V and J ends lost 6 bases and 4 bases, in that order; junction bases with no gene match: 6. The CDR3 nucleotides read TGCAGCGTCCTGACAGGGGGCCGGTACGAGCAGTACTTC. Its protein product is CSVLTGGRYEQYF.

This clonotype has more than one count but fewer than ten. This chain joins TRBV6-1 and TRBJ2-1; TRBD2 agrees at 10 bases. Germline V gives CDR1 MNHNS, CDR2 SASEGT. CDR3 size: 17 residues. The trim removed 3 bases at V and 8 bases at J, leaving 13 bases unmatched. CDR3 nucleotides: TGTGCCAGCAGTGATGAGCGGGAGGGCCTGGGGTGGGATGAGCAGTTCTTC. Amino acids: CASSDEREGLGWDEQFF.

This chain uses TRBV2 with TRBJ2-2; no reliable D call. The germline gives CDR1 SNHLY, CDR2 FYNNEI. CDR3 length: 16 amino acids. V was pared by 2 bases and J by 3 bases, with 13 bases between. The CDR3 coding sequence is TGTGCCAGCAGTGAAACCAGGAGCACCCACACCGGGGAGCTGTTTTTT. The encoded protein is CASSETRSTHTGELFF.

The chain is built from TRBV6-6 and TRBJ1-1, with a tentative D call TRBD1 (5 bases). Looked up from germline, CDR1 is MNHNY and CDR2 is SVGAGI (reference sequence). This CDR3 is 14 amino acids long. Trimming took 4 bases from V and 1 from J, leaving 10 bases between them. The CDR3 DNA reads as TGTGCCAGCAGTTCCTCCGGGGCGAACACTGAAGCTTTCTTT. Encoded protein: CASSSSGANTEAFF.